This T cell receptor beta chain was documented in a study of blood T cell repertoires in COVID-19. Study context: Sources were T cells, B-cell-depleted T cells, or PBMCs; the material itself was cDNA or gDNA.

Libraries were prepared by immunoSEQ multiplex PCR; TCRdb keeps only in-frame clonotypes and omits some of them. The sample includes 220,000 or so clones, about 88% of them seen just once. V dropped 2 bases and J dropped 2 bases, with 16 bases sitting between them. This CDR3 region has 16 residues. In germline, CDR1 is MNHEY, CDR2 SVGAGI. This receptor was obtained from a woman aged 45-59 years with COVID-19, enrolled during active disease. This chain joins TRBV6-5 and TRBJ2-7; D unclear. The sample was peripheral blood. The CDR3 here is CASSYLAFQEPYEQYF. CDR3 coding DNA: TGTGCCAGCAGTTACCTGGCGTTCCAGGAACCCTACGAGCAGTACTTC.